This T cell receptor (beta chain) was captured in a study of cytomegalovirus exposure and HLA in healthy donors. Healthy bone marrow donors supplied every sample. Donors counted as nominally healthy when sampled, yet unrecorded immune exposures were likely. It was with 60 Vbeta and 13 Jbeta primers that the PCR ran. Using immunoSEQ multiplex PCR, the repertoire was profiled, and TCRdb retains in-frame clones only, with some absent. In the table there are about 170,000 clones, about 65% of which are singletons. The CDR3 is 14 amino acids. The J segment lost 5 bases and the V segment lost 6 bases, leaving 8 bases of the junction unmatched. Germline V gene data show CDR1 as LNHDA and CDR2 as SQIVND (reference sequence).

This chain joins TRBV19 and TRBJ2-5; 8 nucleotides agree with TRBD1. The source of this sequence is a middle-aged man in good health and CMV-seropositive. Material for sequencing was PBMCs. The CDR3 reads CASSPRTGYETQYF. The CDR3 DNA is TGTGCCAGTAGCCCAAGGACAGGGTATGAGACCCAGTACTTC. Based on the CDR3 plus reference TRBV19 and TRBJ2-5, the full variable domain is DGGITQSPKYLFRKEGQNVTLSCEQNLNHDAMYWYRQDPGQGLRLIYYSQIVNDFQKGDIAEGYSVSREKKESFPLTVTSAQKNPTAFYLCASSPRTGYETQYFGPGTRLLVL.